The rows below give T cell receptor beta chains drawn from one sample of a study of PD-1 blockade in mismatch repair-deficient tumors. Profiled with immunoSEQ multiplex PCR; TCRdb holds only in-frame clones, not every one. The repertoire holds about 34,000 clones, with approximately 80% as singletons. The sequencing used PBMCs, collected roughly 6 weeks after starting pembrolizumab. These receptors came from an adult with mismatch repair-deficient cancer. The CDR3 runs from the conserved cysteine through the conserved F or W.

TRBV5-1,CASSLTGLVSGNTIYF
TRBV11-2,CASSFSTLYEQYF
TRBV29-1,CSGTSGTGGSEQFF
TRBV18,CASSPGTGSSGANVLTF
TRBV5-4,CASSVGTGHYGYTF
TRBV10-3,CAIAEEGGTVGELFF
TRBV9,CASSRDIQETQYF
TRBV19,CASTVTGGDTQHF
TRBV10-1,CASSKDREKPGELFF
TRBV30,CAWSGAGSQFF
TRBV5-4,CASSDLRETADTQYF
TRBV27,CASTDRAYSNQPQHF
TRBV6-1,CASSTSGTGSYEQYF
TRBV6-1,CASSETHNQPQHF
TRBV28,CASSKRQGLGETQYF
TRBV11-3,CASSLGGDSATEAFF
TRBV5-4,CASSGGGLNYEQYF
TRBV28,CASSSLRGRDRETLHSGNTIYF
TRBV29-1,CSVDLTGSYNEQFF
TRBV19,CASSLKAGGYGYTF
TRBV7-2,CASSRRGNQPQHF
TRBV9,CASSVRGFGGNTIYF
TRBV19,CASIRGLAATDTQYF
TRBV10-2,CATRLAGGGEQFF
TRBV7-9,CASSLDRVRYF
TRBV2,CASSEAGDYRTDTQYF
TRBV18,CASSPATWEGQGTDTQYF
TRBV6-1,CASSEAGGADNEQFF
TRBV30,CAWSVRDTGELFF
TRBV7-9,CASSLSLAGSYNEQFF
TRBV28,CASSFPGLSFNEQFF
TRBV18,CASSPLEGVNTEAFF
TRBV6-4,CASSDSQPASTSVQEQYF
TRBV27,CASSSYRLMNTEAFF
TRBV10-3,CAISDGTGEYQPQHF
TRBV7-2,CASSSTGGYGYTF
TRBV5-1,CASSLMAGGADTQYF
TRBV5-1,CASSVGGLNIQYF
TRBV7-3,CASSRRGAPEAFF
TRBV28,CASSLRGAGGYTF
TRBV9,CASSVSPGANVLTF
TRBV23-1,CASILGLAGNQPQHF
TRBV6-6,CASSYTGEYGYTF
TRBV9,CASSVRDRTANEQFF
TRBV19,CASSIGTNNEQFF
TRBV4-2,CASSQGQGARQPQHF